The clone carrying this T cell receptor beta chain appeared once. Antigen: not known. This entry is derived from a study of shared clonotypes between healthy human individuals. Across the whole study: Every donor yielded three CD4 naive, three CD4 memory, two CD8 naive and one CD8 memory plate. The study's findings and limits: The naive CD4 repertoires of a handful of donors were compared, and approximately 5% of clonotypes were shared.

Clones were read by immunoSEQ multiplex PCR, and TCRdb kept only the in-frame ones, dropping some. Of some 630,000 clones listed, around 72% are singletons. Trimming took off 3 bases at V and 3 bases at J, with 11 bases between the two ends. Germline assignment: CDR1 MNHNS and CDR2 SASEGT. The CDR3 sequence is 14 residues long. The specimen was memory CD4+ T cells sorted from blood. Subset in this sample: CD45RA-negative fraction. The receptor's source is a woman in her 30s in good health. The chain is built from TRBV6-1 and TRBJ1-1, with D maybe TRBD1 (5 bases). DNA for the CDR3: TGTGCCAGCAGTGATTGGGGCGGACACACTGAAGCTTTCTTT. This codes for CASSDWGGHTEAFF.